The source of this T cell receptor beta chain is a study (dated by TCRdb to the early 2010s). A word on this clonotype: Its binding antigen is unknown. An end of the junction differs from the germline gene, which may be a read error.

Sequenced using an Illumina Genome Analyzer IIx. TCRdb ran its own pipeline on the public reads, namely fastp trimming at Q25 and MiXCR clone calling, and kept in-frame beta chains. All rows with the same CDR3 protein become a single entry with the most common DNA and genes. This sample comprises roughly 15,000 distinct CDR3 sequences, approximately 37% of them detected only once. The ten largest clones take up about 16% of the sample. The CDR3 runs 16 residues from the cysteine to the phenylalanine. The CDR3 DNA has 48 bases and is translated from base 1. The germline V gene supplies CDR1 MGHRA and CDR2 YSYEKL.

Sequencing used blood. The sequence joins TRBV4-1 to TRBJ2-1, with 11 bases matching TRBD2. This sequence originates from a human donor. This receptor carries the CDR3 CASSKEGLAASNEQFF. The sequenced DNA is TGCGCCAGCAGCAAAGAGGGACTAGCGGCGTCCAATGAGCAGTTCTTC.